The table lists the clone carrying this TCR beta chain with a few counts. V was shortened by 7 bases and J by 1 base, with 13 bases between the two germline ends. CDR1 is MNHEY and CDR2 is SVGAGI in the germline V gene. The CDR3 consists of 14 residues. This record comes from a study of CD8+ T cells in alopecia areata. Extracted RNA was reverse transcribed, and the resulting cDNA served as sequencing template. Generated by immunoSEQ multiplex PCR, the TCRdb table keeps only in-frame clones and is missing some. Of some 120,000 clones in the sample, roughly 58% were seen once. This sequence was found in a human donor with alopecia areata. V and J are TRBV6-5 and TRBJ1-1, with a weak D call TRBD1 (6 bases). This material consisted of CD4+ T cells sorted from blood, taken at week 0. The DNA of the CDR3 is TGTGCCAGCAACAAACAGGGACGGAACACTGAAGCTTTCTTT. Amino acid sequence: CASNKQGRNTEAFF.